The 24 T cell receptor beta chains reported below all come from one sample, sequenced in a study of cytomegalovirus exposure and HLA in healthy donors. PCR involved 60 Vbeta and 13 Jbeta primers. Measured with immunoSEQ multiplex PCR; TCRdb has only the in-frame clones, and not every one. The sample has around 94,000 clones; 83% are singletons. The sample taken for sequencing was PBMCs. These receptors were taken from a man aged 35 to 55 in good health and CMV-seronegative.

The chain joins TRBV5-3 to TRBJ1-2, with 8 bases matching TRBD1. TRBV5-3 is an ORF for which the function is uncertain. Germline trimming cut 3 bases from V and 8 bases from J; bases unmatched to any gene: 6. The CDR3 extends over 13 amino acids. CDR3 DNA sequence: TGTGCCAGAAGCTGCGACAGGGGAGGCGGCTACACCTTC. Its translation: CARSCDRGGGYTF.

The rearrangement links TRBV7-2 to TRBJ2-1; 11 bases map to TRBD2. The germline V gene encodes CDR1 SGHTA and CDR2 FQGNSA. The CDR3 has 14 amino acids. V lost 5 bases, J lost 15 bases, and 12 bases stayed unmatched. This chain's CDR3 is CASSPRTSGPAWFF. CDR3 bases: TGTGCCAGCAGCCCTCGGACTAGCGGGCCTGCCTGGTTCTTC.

V is TRBV19 and J is TRBJ1-6, with 8 bases identical to TRBD1. J gave up 0 bases and V 2 bases, and 6 bases lay outside the gene matches. Germline V CDR1 and CDR2: LNHDA, SQIVND (reference sequence). CDR3 length: 18 residues. CDR3 loop: CASSIRQGLSSYNSPLHF. CDR3 DNA sequence: TGTGCCAGTAGTATACGACAGGGGCTGAGCTCCTATAATTCACCCCTCCACTTT.

V and J are TRBV28 and TRBJ2-7; D is possibly TRBD2 (7 bases). The ends were cut back, 5 bases at V and 2 bases at J, with 16 bases in the middle. The length of the CDR3 is 15 residues. Germline CDR1 and CDR2: MDHEN and SYDVKM. The CDR3 here is CASSGRGEGAYEQYF. CDR3 DNA sequence: TGTGCCAGCAGTGGGAGGGGGGAGGGGGCCTACGAGCAGTACTTC.

The chain joins TRBV9 to TRBJ2-3; D perhaps matches TRBD2 (6 bases). The germline CDR1 and CDR2 sequences are SGDLS and YYNGEE. Trimming shortened V by 0 bases and J by 7 bases, and 12 bases separated the two germline ends. The CDR3 has 14 amino acids. The CDR3 region is CASSVVGGANTQYF. The CDR3 bases are TGTGCCAGCAGCGTAGTTGGCGGGGCGAATACGCAGTATTTT.

The chain carries TRBV5-8 and TRBJ1-6; TRBD1 might be the D (5 bases). CDR3 length: 14 amino acids. Germline CDR1 is SGHTS and CDR2 is YDEGEE. The V gene lost 0 bases and the J gene lost 9 bases, with 10 bases spanning the gap. CDR3 DNA: TGTGCCAGCAGCTTGGGGCAGGGAAGTTCACCCCTCCACTTT. Residues: CASSLGQGSSPLHF.

The CDR3 DNA reads as TGTGCCAGCAGTGAAGACTCACAGTGGGTGAACACTGAAGCTTTCTTT. Translating gives CASSEDSQWVNTEAFF. This chain links TRBV6-1 with TRBJ1-1; D uncertain. In germline, CDR1 is MNHNS, CDR2 SASEGT. The ends were cut back, 1 base at V and 0 bases at J, with 12 bases in the middle. The CDR3 is 16 amino acids.

The chain carries TRBV19 and TRBJ2-4; D unclear. This CDR3 spans 15 amino acids. Trimming removed 5 bases at V and 0 bases at J, with 11 bases between. Germline V CDR1 and CDR2: LNHDA, SQIVND (reference sequence). CDR3 loop: CASSVIQIAKNIQYF. CDR3 sequence (DNA): TGTGCCAGTAGTGTTATCCAGATAGCCAAAAACATTCAGTACTTC.

The chain employs TRBV5-1 and TRBJ2-1, with no clear D. V was trimmed by 2 bases and J by 5 bases, leaving 11 bases between them. The V gene's germline CDR1 is SGHRS and CDR2 YFSETQ. The CDR3 is 14 amino acids. CDR3 sequence: CASSFLGTHNEQFF. In DNA form, the CDR3 reads TGCGCCAGCAGCTTTCTAGGAACCCACAATGAGCAGTTCTTC.

This chain uses TRBV11-3 with TRBJ2-7, with 7 nucleotides matching TRBD1. The germline CDR1 and CDR2 sequences are SGHNT and YENEEA. The V segment lost 3 bases and the J segment 4 bases; nucleotides outside the gene matches: 3. This CDR3 region has 13 residues. This CDR3 reads CASSLEQGYEQYF. CDR3 in DNA: TGTGCCAGCAGCTTGGAACAGGGGTACGAGCAGTACTTC.

J is TRBJ1-4 and V is TRBV18, with 8 positions matching TRBD1. CDR3 length: 15 amino acids. J lost 14 bases, V lost 3 bases, and 14 bases had no gene match. Germline CDR1 and CDR2: KGHSH and LQKENI. CDR3 sequence (DNA): TGTGCCAGCTCACCCATCCCGGGACAGGATGGTAGGCTGTTTTTT. It is translated as CASSPIPGQDGRLFF.

This chain joins TRBV10-1 and TRBJ1-1; 7 bases are a match to TRBD1. The CDR3 has 15 residues. V lost 6 bases to trimming and J lost 5 bases; unmatched junction nucleotides: 12. Germline CDR1 is WNHNN and CDR2 is SYGVQD (reference sequence). The DNA of the CDR3 is TGCGCCAGCAGCTCCACCTCGACAGGGAGGACTGAAGCTTTCTTT. It translates to CASSSTSTGRTEAFF.

The chain has TRBV27 and TRBJ1-1; 10 bases align to TRBD1. J lost 5 bases, V lost 4 bases, and 4 bases had no gene match. The V gene's germline CDR1 is MNHEY and CDR2 SMNVEV (reference sequence). The CDR3 runs 14 residues. The CDR3 protein is CASSYRTGGTEAFF. The CDR3 bases are TGTGCCAGCAGTTACCGGACAGGGGGGACTGAAGCTTTCTTT.

This clone came up a few times. This chain uses TRBV2 with TRBJ2-5; TRBD1 is a possible D gene (5 bases). Per the germline V gene, CDR1 is SNHLY and CDR2 is FYNNEI. Trimming removed 2 bases at V and 5 bases at J, with 12 bases between. The CDR3 is made up of 14 amino acids. The CDR3 DNA is TGTGCCAGCAGTGAAAGGCAGGGTCGGGAGACCCAGTACTTC. Translating it yields CASSERQGRETQYF.

The gene calls are TRBV6-5 and TRBJ2-7; 7 positions agree with TRBD1. V lost 6 bases to trimming and J lost 4 bases; unmatched junction nucleotides: 6. This CDR3 comprises 13 residues. Germline V gene data show CDR1 as MNHEY and CDR2 as SVGAGI. CDR3: CASRSGGDYEQYF. The CDR3 DNA is TGTGCCAGCAGATCAGGGGGTGATTACGAGCAGTACTTC.

The chain is built from TRBV7-2 and TRBJ2-7, with TRBD1 matching over 9 bases. The germline CDR1 and CDR2 sequences are SGHTA and FQGNSA. Trimming cost V 2 bases and J 2 bases; bases outside gene matches: 4. The CDR3 spans 15 residues. CDR3 nucleotides: TGTGCCAGCAGCTTATTAACAGGGGGCCCCTACGAGCAGTACTTC. Its protein is CASSLLTGGPYEQYF.

The chain is built from TRBV7-3 and TRBJ2-1; D gene uncertain. Germline V gives CDR1 SGHTA, CDR2 FQGTGA. The CDR3 has 13 residues. Trimming removed 5 bases at V and 7 bases at J, with 12 bases between. CDR3 coding DNA: TGTGCCAGCAGCCTAAGCGAGGTGAATGAGCAGTTCTTC. Residues: CASSLSEVNEQFF.

The V and J genes are TRBV13 and TRBJ2-7, with 8 nucleotides matching TRBD2. The length of the CDR3 is 18 residues. Germline CDR1 is PRHDT and CDR2 is FYEKMQ (reference sequence). Losses at the gene ends were 3 bases for V and 0 bases for J; bases not matched to a gene: 13. CDR3 coding DNA: TGTGCCAGCAGCTTGAGGCCCACCGCGGGGGGATTCTCCTACGAGCAGTACTTC. Its protein product is CASSLRPTAGGFSYEQYF.

CDR3 loop: CASSLGVLAGSSYEQYF. The CDR3 DNA is TGCGCCAGCAGCTTGGGTGTTTTAGCGGGGTCCTCCTACGAGCAGTACTTC. The J gene is TRBJ2-7, the V gene TRBV5-1, with 8 bases matching TRBD2. Germline assignment: CDR1 SGHRS and CDR2 YFSETQ. The CDR3 covers 17 residues. V gave up 0 bases and J gave up 0 bases; unmatched junction bases: 8.

The CDR3 here is CASSFHPSRDSESYEQYF. In DNA form, the CDR3 reads TGTGCCAGCAGTTTCCACCCCTCCCGGGACAGCGAATCCTACGAGCAGTACTTC. The chain links TRBV27 to TRBJ2-7; 7 nucleotides line up with TRBD1. Germline CDR1 MNHEY, CDR2 SMNVEV (reference sequence). This CDR3 region has 18 residues. J was trimmed by 1 base and V by 3 bases; bases with no gene match: 15.

The chain couples TRBV25-1 to TRBJ1-1; D unclear. The V end lost 1 base, the J end lost 10 bases, and 16 bases lay between the germline ends. The CDR3 contains 14 residues. Germline-derived CDR1 and CDR2 are MGHDK and SYGVNS. DNA for the CDR3: TGTGCCAGCAGTGAATTAAGCGGGGTAATCGGAGCTTTCTTT. Translation gives CASSELSGVIGAFF. The complete variable domain, with remaining parts taken from reference TRBV25-1 and TRBJ1-1, reads EADIYQTPRYLVIGTGKKITLECSQTMGHDKMYWYQQDPGMELHLIHYSYGVNSTEKGDLSSESTVSRIRTEHFPLTLESARPSHTSQYLCASSELSGVIGAFFGQGTRLTVV.

Regarding this clone: One end of the junction varies from germline; a read error may be responsible. V is TRBV7-7 and J is TRBJ2-3, with D unresolved. CDR3 length: 15 amino acids. The germline gives CDR1 SSHAT, CDR2 FNYEAQ (reference sequence). CDR3 protein: CASSLAYSNTDTQYF. The CDR3 nucleotides read TGTGCTAGCAGCTTAGCTTACTCAAACACAGATACGCAGTATTTT. The full variable domain, completed using reference TRBV7-7 and TRBJ2-3, is GAGVSQSPRYKVTKRGQDVTLRCDPISSHATLYWYQQALGQGPEFLTYFNYEAQPDKSGLPSDRFSAERPEGSISTLTIQRTEQRDSAMYRCASSLAYSNTDTQYFGPGTRLTVL.

This clone has more than one count but fewer than ten. This sequence joins TRBV13 and TRBJ2-1; 7 positions match TRBD1. V lost 5 bases, J lost 6 bases, and 10 bases stayed unmatched. This CDR3 is built from 15 residues. Germline values: CDR1 PRHDT, CDR2 FYEKMQ (reference sequence). The CDR3 DNA follows: TGTGCCAGCAGCCATTCTGGGGACAGCTTCAATGAGCAGTTCTTC. Amino acid sequence: CASSHSGDSFNEQFF.

The chain couples TRBV6-1 to TRBJ2-4, with D perhaps TRBD2 (5 bases). In germline, CDR1 is MNHNS, CDR2 SASEGT. The germline V and J ends were trimmed by 3 bases and 0 bases, with 9 bases remaining between them. The CDR3 loop spans 15 amino acids. The CDR3: CASSDRDLAKNIQYF. The CDR3 DNA follows: TGTGCCAGCAGTGATCGGGATTTAGCCAAAAACATTCAGTACTTC.